Sequencing of this TCR beta chain was carried out in a study of shared clonotypes between healthy human individuals. Generated by immunoSEQ multiplex PCR, the TCRdb table keeps only in-frame clones and is missing some. Among roughly 1,500,000 clones listed, nearly 99% were seen once. This receptor was taken from a man younger than 45 in good health. The sample was naive CD4+ T cells sorted from blood. Noted subset: CD45RA+ positively selected.

The CDR3 DNA follows: TGTGCCAGCTCACCCCGGACTGGAGCCAAAAACATTCAGTACTTC. This gives the protein CASSPRTGAKNIQYF. The chain couples TRBV18 to TRBJ2-4; D possibly corresponds to TRBD2 (5 bases). V was clipped by 3 bases and J by 0 bases, with 9 bases between them. Germline V gene data show CDR1 as KGHSH and CDR2 as LQKENI. CDR3 length: 15 residues.